The clone carrying this T cell receptor beta chain was recorded many times. What it binds is not known. Possible read error: a much larger clone is one base away. Breast cancer patients provided tissue from their axillary draining lymph nodes. TCRdb independently ran MiXCR on the multiplex PCR reads; one entry per CDR3 protein. Of fewer than 200,000 distinct CDR3 sequences listed, 25% to 40% are singletons. Germline CDR1 and CDR2: DFQATT and SNEGSKA (reference sequence). The CDR3 spans 11 residues. This entry is derived from a study of breast tumors, draining lymph nodes, adjacent tissues. Study-wide findings and caveats: Data only fit, rather than demonstrated, lymph node origin of most tumor T cells. Most tumor T cells seemingly derive from lymph node, then expand in tumor. Luminal-like breast cancer showed significantly greater tumor-nontumor repertoire similarity than basal-like breast cancer did. Compared with lymph nodes, tumors were less diverse; compared with nontumor tissue, more.

Sequenced material: axillary lymph node tissue. The sequence derives from a female donor with breast cancer. Some clones in this sample may be carry-over from other donors' samples. The gene calls are TRBV20-1 and TRBJ2-5; unclear D gene. The CDR3: CSASVMETQSF. CDR3 in DNA: TGCAGTGCTAGTGTTATGGAGACCCAGTCCTTC.